The 30 T cell receptor beta chains listed next were all sequenced from one sample in a study of shared clonotypes between healthy human individuals. The assay was immunoSEQ multiplex PCR, and TCRdb's table has in-frame clones only and misses some. The repertoire holds roughly 650,000 clones, with about 97% as singletons. The source material was naive CD4+ T cells sorted from blood. Subset of the sample: CD45RA+ positively selected. The receptors shown here come from a woman aged 30 to 39 in good health.

J is TRBJ1-6 and V is TRBV27, with TRBD1 matching over 7 bases. The CDR3 sequence is 17 residues long. V lost 9 bases to trimming and J lost 3 bases; unmatched junction nucleotides: 14. Per germline, CDR1 MNHEY and CDR2 SMNVEV (reference sequence). DNA of the CDR3: TGTGCCAGTCCCCACAGGGGAGAAACAAACTATAATTCACCCCTCCACTTT. Encoded protein: CASPHRGETNYNSPLHF.

This clone was recorded once. The J gene is TRBJ2-7, the V gene TRBV28; no definite D call. The CDR3 runs 16 residues. Germline CDR1 reads MDHEN; CDR2 reads SYDVKM. Trimming removed 4 bases from V and 4 bases from J, with 20 bases in between. The CDR3 DNA reads as TGTGCCAGCAGTTCCCACCTAGGGAAAGGAGAGTACGAGCAGTACTTC. Its protein is CASSSHLGKGEYEQYF.

CDR3 nucleotide sequence: TGCGCCAGCAGCCAAGAAGGTCTGCCTAGCGGGAGGTCCTACCAAGAGACCCAGTACTTC. Translated: CASSQEGLPSGRSYQETQYF. The chain links TRBV4-1 to TRBJ2-5; 11 bases match TRBD2. There are 20 residues in the CDR3. V gave up 0 bases and J gave up 0 bases; unmatched junction bases: 12. Germline CDR1 is MGHRA and CDR2 is YSYEKL.

This sequence joins TRBV28 and TRBJ2-2; 7 bases agree with TRBD1. Germline V gene lookup returns CDR1 MDHEN and CDR2 SYDVKM. This CDR3 region has 14 residues. V gave up 5 bases and J gave up 5 bases; unmatched junction bases: 5. The CDR3 spells CASSLQGLTGELFF. In DNA form, the CDR3 reads TGTGCCAGCAGTCTACAGGGGCTAACCGGGGAGCTGTTTTTT.

The chain combines TRBV19 with TRBJ2-1; TRBD2 matches 7 bases. This CDR3 region has 15 residues. Germline V gene lookup returns CDR1 LNHDA and CDR2 SQIVND (reference sequence). V shed 3 bases and J 9 bases; nucleotides not matched to a gene: 11. The CDR3 reads CASSISSGPSTEQFF. The CDR3 region has the DNA TGTGCCAGTAGTATTAGTAGCGGGCCTTCCACTGAGCAGTTCTTC. The entire variable domain, with the rest obtained from reference TRBV19 and TRBJ2-1, is as follows: DGGITQSPKYLFRKEGQNVTLSCEQNLNHDAMYWYRQDPGQGLRLIYYSQIVNDFQKGDIAEGYSVSREKKESFPLTVTSAQKNPTAFYLCASSISSGPSTEQFFGPGTRLTVL.

In its sample, this clone was seen once. The chain employs TRBV28 and TRBJ2-1; D is possibly TRBD2 (5 bases). CDR3 length: 12 amino acids. CDR1 MDHEN and CDR2 SYDVKM come from the germline V gene. The germline V and J ends were trimmed by 7 bases and 12 bases, with 16 bases remaining between them. Here the CDR3 DNA reads TGTGCCAGCACCACAGAGGGAGAGGGGCAGTTCTTC. Protein sequence: CASTTEGEGQFF.

The CDR3 loop reads CASSLSQGYGYTF. Here the CDR3 DNA reads TGCGCCAGCAGCTTGTCACAGGGCTATGGCTACACCTTC. This chain uses TRBV5-1 with TRBJ1-2, with D perhaps TRBD1 (6 bases). Trimming pared 1 base from V and 4 bases from J, leaving 8 bases between. The CDR3 extends over 13 amino acids. Germline-derived CDR1 and CDR2 are SGHRS and YFSETQ.

The chain has TRBV7-8 and TRBJ1-4, with D possibly TRBD1 on 5 matching bases. The CDR3 sequence is 14 residues long. CDR1 is SGHVS, CDR2 FQNEAQ, per germline. V was clipped by 5 bases and J by 8 bases, with 15 bases between them. The CDR3 here is CASSPRGVEEKLFF. The DNA for the CDR3 is TGTGCCAGCAGCCCCCGGGGGGTTGAAGAAAAACTGTTTTTT.

Comment on this clone: A read error may account for a junction end that differs from germline. V is TRBV14 and J is TRBJ2-5; D is uncertain. The CDR3 runs 15 residues. Germline assignment: CDR1 SGHDN and CDR2 FVKESK. The CDR3 loop reads CASSHESLDAEIQYF. In DNA form, the CDR3 reads TGTGCCAGCAGCCACGAAAGCCTGGACGCGGAGATCCAGTACTTC.

The V and J genes are TRBV2 and TRBJ1-1, with TRBD1 matching over 7 bases. Germline CDR1 is SNHLY and CDR2 is FYNNEI. This CDR3 comprises 13 residues. Trimming cost V 8 bases and J 1 base; bases outside gene matches: 4. The CDR3 coding sequence is TGTGCCAGCCTCAGGGACAGGAACACTGAAGCTTTCTTT. This translates into CASLRDRNTEAFF.

The chain employs TRBV4-2 and TRBJ2-3, with TRBD2 matching over 13 bases. The CDR3 has 18 amino acids. Germline V CDR1 and CDR2: LGHNA, YNFKEQ. Trimming removed 3 bases from V and 2 bases from J; junction bases left unmatched: 8. The CDR3 reads CASSQGLAGSWITDTQYF. The DNA of the CDR3 is TGTGCCAGCAGCCAGGGACTAGCGGGATCGTGGATCACAGATACGCAGTATTTT.

J is TRBJ2-3 and V is TRBV6-6; D ambiguous. This CDR3 contains 15 residues. V lost 6 bases, J lost 1 base, and 14 bases lay in between. CDR1 and CDR2 from the germline V gene are MNHNY and SVGAGI (reference sequence). CDR3 sequence: CASRYSGSGTDTQYF. Written as DNA, the CDR3 is TGTGCCAGCAGGTACAGTGGATCGGGCACAGATACGCAGTATTTT.

This chain connects TRBV6-1 to TRBJ2-7, with D perhaps TRBD1 (6 bases). The CDR3 length is 14 residues. V was cut by 5 bases and J by 2 bases, with 13 bases left in between. CDR1 and CDR2 from the germline V gene are MNHNS and SASEGT. The CDR3 nucleotides read TGTGCCAGCAGTACCCCCGGGACAACCTACGAGCAGTACTTC. It is translated as CASSTPGTTYEQYF.

The V call is TRBV6-6, the J call TRBJ2-7, with 9 bases lining up with TRBD1. The germline gives CDR1 MNHNY, CDR2 SVGAGI (reference sequence). This CDR3 has 15 residues. V lost 6 bases and J lost 4; bases outside the gene matches: 10. CDR3 nucleotides: TGTGCCAGCAGCCTCGAACAGGGGGCGTTGTACGAGCAGTACTTC. As protein: CASSLEQGALYEQYF.

Written as DNA, the CDR3 is TGCGCCAGCACCACTTCCGGGATTACTGGAAACACCATATATTTT. It yields the protein CASTTSGITGNTIYF. This chain joins TRBV5-1 and TRBJ1-3; D is ambiguous. CDR1 and CDR2 from the germline V gene are SGHRS and YFSETQ. The germline V and J ends were trimmed by 6 bases and 2 bases, with 15 bases remaining between them. This CDR3 has 15 amino acids.

This chain joins TRBV2 and TRBJ2-3; tentative D call: TRBD2 (5 bases). The germline V gene has CDR1 SNHLY and CDR2 FYNNEI. The CDR3 sequence is 14 residues long. Trimming cost V 5 bases and J 5 bases, with 14 bases left between them. The CDR3 sequence: CASSSTRDGDTQYF. The CDR3 DNA reads as TGTGCCAGCAGTTCTACTAGGGATGGAGATACGCAGTATTTT. Using reference TRBV2 and TRBJ2-3 for the parts outside the CDR3, the full variable domain is EPEVTQTPSHQVTQMGQEVILRCVPISNHLYFYWYRQILGQKVEFLVSFYNNEISEKSEIFDDQFSVERPDGSNFTLKIRSTKLEDSAMYFCASSSTRDGDTQYFGPGTRLTVL.

The chain employs TRBV6-4 and TRBJ1-1; the D gene is possibly TRBD1 (6 bases). The germline CDR1 and CDR2 sequences are MRHNA and SNTAGT. The CDR3 extends over 16 amino acids. Trimming pared 0 bases from V and 4 bases from J, leaving 15 bases between. The CDR3 DNA follows: TGTGCCAGCAGTGACTCGGGGGGCAGGGCCGTCACTGAAGCTTTCTTT. It codes for CASSDSGGRAVTEAFF.

This rearrangement joins TRBV4-1 to TRBJ2-7; weak D call: TRBD2 (6 bases). CDR1 is MGHRA and CDR2 is YSYEKL in the germline V gene. The CDR3 length is 14 residues. V lost 4 bases and J 0 bases, leaving 10 bases between the germline ends. Here the CDR3 DNA reads TGCGCCAGCAGCCTGGAGGGGTACTCCTACGAGCAGTACTTC. It encodes CASSLEGYSYEQYF.

The count of this clone is one. This chain uses TRBV2 with TRBJ2-2; 9 nucleotides agree with TRBD1. Germline-derived CDR1 and CDR2 are SNHLY and FYNNEI. Trimming at V came to 2 bases and at J to 8 bases, leaving 6 bases not matched to a gene. This CDR3 contains 15 residues. The CDR3 here is CASSERTGAVGELFF. The DNA for the CDR3 is TGTGCCAGCAGTGAAAGGACAGGGGCTGTGGGGGAGCTGTTTTTT. Full variable domain (remainder filled in from reference TRBV2 and TRBJ2-2): EPEVTQTPSHQVTQMGQEVILRCVPISNHLYFYWYRQILGQKVEFLVSFYNNEISEKSEIFDDQFSVERPDGSNFTLKIRSTKLEDSAMYFCASSERTGAVGELFFGEGSRLTVL.

The rearrangement joins TRBV19 to TRBJ1-5; 8 bases are shared with TRBD1. V lost 2 bases to trimming and J lost 7 bases; unmatched junction nucleotides: 7. Per germline, CDR1 LNHDA and CDR2 SQIVND (reference sequence). CDR3 length: 15 residues. CDR3 amino acids: CASSIITGGGQPQHF. Here the CDR3 DNA reads TGTGCCAGTAGTATAATCACAGGGGGGGGGCAGCCCCAGCATTTT.

The CDR3 sequence is CASTRSPRSPEAFF. The CDR3 DNA follows: TGTGCCAGCACCCGGAGTCCCCGAAGCCCTGAAGCTTTCTTT. The chain joins TRBV7-3 to TRBJ1-1; D ambiguous. Germline V gene data show CDR1 as SGHTA and CDR2 as FQGTGA. The CDR3 contains 14 residues. Trimming took off 7 bases at V and 6 bases at J, with 18 bases between the two ends.

The chain is built from TRBV29-1 and TRBJ1-1; D gene uncertain. The CDR3 covers 12 residues. Germline V CDR1 and CDR2: SQVTM, ANQGSEA. Deletions cut 4 bases from V and 0 bases from J, with 6 bases between. CDR3 nucleotides: TGCAGCGTTGGGCGGGTGAACACTGAAGCTTTCTTT. Translating gives CSVGRVNTEAFF.

The chain recombines TRBV6-5 with TRBJ1-2, with 9 nucleotides matching TRBD1. Germline CDR1 MNHEY, CDR2 SVGAGI. J gave up 8 bases and V 0 bases, and 7 bases lay outside the gene matches. CDR3 length: 15 residues. CDR3 DNA: TGTGCCAGCAGTTACTCAAGGGACAGGGCGAGCGGCTACACCTTC. Translated: CASSYSRDRASGYTF.

This chain links TRBV10-1 with TRBJ2-7; D unresolved. CDR1 and CDR2 (germline): WNHNN, SYGVQD (reference sequence). The CDR3 spans 13 residues. The ends were cut back, 8 bases at V and 2 bases at J, with 13 bases in the middle. CDR3 sequence reads: CASSPGNAYEQYF. Written as DNA, the CDR3 is TGCGCCAGCTCCCCCGGCAATGCCTACGAGCAGTACTTC.

The chain couples TRBV6-6 to TRBJ1-3; perhaps TRBD1 as D (6 bases). From germline, CDR1 is MNHNY and CDR2 SVGAGI (reference sequence). V lost 6 bases, J lost 1 base, and 13 bases lay in between. The CDR3 spans 15 residues. This chain's CDR3 is CASRSGDHSGNTIYF. The CDR3 nucleotides are TGTGCCAGCAGGTCAGGGGACCATTCTGGAAACACCATATATTTT.

The J gene is TRBJ2-1, the V gene TRBV11-3; 7 nucleotides align to TRBD2. CDR1 and CDR2 (germline): SGHNT, YENEEA. This CDR3 comprises 15 residues. J lost 4 bases, V lost 4 bases, and 7 bases had no gene match. The CDR3 DNA is TGTGCCAGCAGCTCCACCGGGGGGATATACAATGAGCAGTTCTTC. Its protein product is CASSSTGGIYNEQFF.

The V gene is TRBV7-6, the J gene TRBJ2-2, with 9 bases lining up with TRBD1. This CDR3 is built from 16 residues. Trimming cost V 2 bases and J 7 bases; bases outside gene matches: 8. CDR1 is SGHVS and CDR2 is FNYEAQ in the germline V gene. CDR3 residues: CASSLRDRVRGGELFF. CDR3 bases: TGTGCCAGCAGCTTAAGGGACAGGGTCCGAGGCGGGGAGCTGTTTTTT.

The rearrangement links TRBV6-1 to TRBJ2-7; D unresolved. Germline V gene data show CDR1 as MNHNS and CDR2 as SASEGT. Trimming took 5 bases from V and 4 from J, leaving 12 bases between them. CDR3 length: 13 residues. The CDR3 region has the DNA TGTGCCAGCAGTACCCTGGTTGCTTACGAGCAGTACTTC. Amino acids: CASSTLVAYEQYF.

V usage is TRBV10-3 and J usage is TRBJ1-2, with 9 bases matching TRBD1. The CDR3 sequence is 16 residues long. Trimming cost V 2 bases and J 4 bases; bases outside gene matches: 8. CDR1 is ENHRY, CDR2 SYGVKD, per germline. CDR3 region: CAISETTGTGSYGYTF. As DNA, the CDR3 is TGTGCCATCAGTGAGACAACCGGGACAGGGTCCTATGGCTACACCTTC.

This chain connects TRBV15 to TRBJ1-3, with unresolved D. This CDR3 has 16 residues. Trimming cost V 0 bases and J 4 bases, with 13 bases left between them. CDR1 and CDR2 from the germline V gene are LNHNV and YYDKDF (reference sequence). The CDR3 coding sequence is TGTGCCACCAGCAGAGATGTTAGCTCCGGGGGAAACACCATATATTTT. This sequence encodes CATSRDVSSGGNTIYF.